One and the same sample provided the 29 T cell receptor beta chains below, sequenced in a study of T cell responses to AZD1222 COVID-19 vaccine. The data were produced by immunoSEQ multiplex PCR, yet TCRdb's version contains in-frame clones alone and is incomplete. Of around 140,000 clones listed, 90% to 95% were seen once; the top ten hold over 1.1%. Material: peripheral blood, obtained on day 0 of AZD1222 vaccination. These receptors were collected from an adult in good health.

This clone occurred a few times. This chain connects TRBV11-2 to TRBJ2-2, with a possible D match to TRBD2 (6 bases). The CDR3 is made up of 18 amino acids. V lost 5 bases and J 3 bases, leaving 22 bases between the germline ends. Per the germline V gene, CDR1 is SGHAT and CDR2 is FQNNGV. CDR3 DNA sequence: TGTGCCAGCAGCCCTGGTTGGAGGGCTGCGCCCCACACCGGGGAGCTGTTTTTT. It is translated as CASSPGWRAAPHTGELFF.

V gene TRBV10-3 combines with J gene TRBJ1-5; no clear D. Germline CDR1 ENHRY, CDR2 SYGVKD. The CDR3 length is 15 residues. V was clipped by 0 bases and J by 3 bases, with 9 bases between them. The CDR3 region has the DNA TGTGCCATCAGTGAGTCGAGGACGGACAATCAGCCCCAGCATTTT. Protein product: CAISESRTDNQPQHF.

This clone was seen at least ten times. The V gene is TRBV9, the J gene TRBJ1-1; TRBD1 is a possible D gene (6 bases). V lost 3 bases and J lost 3, with 15 bases in between. The V gene's germline CDR1 is SGDLS and CDR2 YYNGEE. The CDR3 loop spans 15 amino acids. DNA of the CDR3: TGTGCCAGCAGCGCCATCACAGGGTTGGACACTGAAGCTTTCTTT. As protein: CASSAITGLDTEAFF.

The gene calls are TRBV4-1 and TRBJ2-1; D possibly matches TRBD1 or TRBD2 (5 bases each). The CDR3 length is 11 residues. The germline V and J ends were trimmed by 4 bases and 7 bases, with 5 bases remaining between them. Germline-derived CDR1 and CDR2 are MGHRA and YSYEKL. The CDR3 region is CASSRGNEQFF. In nucleotides, the CDR3 is TGCGCCAGCAGCCGGGGGAATGAGCAGTTCTTC.

The chain couples TRBV6-2 or TRBV6-3 to TRBJ2-1; D not resolved. The CDR3 spans 13 residues. V lost 6 bases to trimming and J lost 4 bases, with 10 bases between them. The V gene's germline CDR1 is MNHEY and CDR2 SVGEGT. CDR3 nucleotide sequence: TGTGCCAGCAGCCTCGAAGGGTACAATGAGCAGTTCTTC. Encoded protein: CASSLEGYNEQFF.

The gene calls are TRBV9 and TRBJ1-6, with D perhaps matching TRBD1 (5 bases). Trimming pared 0 bases from V and 8 bases from J, leaving 15 bases between. This CDR3 has 16 amino acids. Germline V CDR1 and CDR2: SGDLS, YYNGEE. The CDR3 nucleotides are TGTGCCAGCAGCGTAGGTGTCAGGGTTGGGGATTCACCCCTCCACTTT. As protein: CASSVGVRVGDSPLHF.

The V gene is TRBV19, the J gene TRBJ2-7; 7 bases map to TRBD1. Germline loops: CDR1 LNHDA, CDR2 SQIVND (reference sequence). The CDR3 has 11 amino acids. Trimming at V came to 6 bases and at J to 5 bases, leaving 1 base not matched to a gene. CDR3 DNA: TGTGCCAGTAGCGACAGGGACGAGCAGTACTTC. It codes for CASSDRDEQYF. Using reference TRBV19 and TRBJ2-7 for the parts outside the CDR3, the full variable domain is DGGITQSPKYLFRKEGQNVTLSCEQNLNHDAMYWYRQDPGQGLRLIYYSQIVNDFQKGDIAEGYSVSREKKESFPLTVTSAQKNPTAFYLCASSDRDEQYFGPGTRLTVT.

The rearrangement joins TRBV6-1 to TRBJ1-2, with 7 bases identical to TRBD1. Germline V gene lookup returns CDR1 MNHNS and CDR2 SASEGT. Unmatched junction bases numbered 4, after V lost 3 bases and J lost 6 bases. The CDR3 spans 13 residues. The DNA for the CDR3 is TGTGCCAGCAGTGACGGACAGGACAATGGCTACACCTTC. Its translation is CASSDGQDNGYTF.

The V gene is TRBV7-2, the J gene TRBJ1-2, with D uncertain. V lost 5 bases to trimming and J lost 4 bases, with 14 bases between them. Germline CDR1 SGHTA, CDR2 FQGNSA. The CDR3 has 14 residues. CDR3 protein: CASSPRLGGYGYTF. The DNA of the CDR3 is TGTGCCAGCAGCCCGAGACTGGGAGGCTATGGCTACACCTTC.

The chain carries TRBV9 and TRBJ1-3; D is undetermined. This CDR3 comprises 16 residues. Per the germline V gene, CDR1 is SGDLS and CDR2 is YYNGEE. Trimming took 3 bases from V and 0 from J, leaving 13 bases between them. The CDR3 protein is CASSEQIGSSGNTIYF. For the CDR3, the DNA is TGTGCCAGCAGCGAACAGATAGGCTCCTCTGGAAACACCATATATTTT.

The gene calls are TRBV6-6 and TRBJ1-5; 8 positions agree with TRBD1. Trimming at V came to 5 bases and at J to 3 bases, leaving 9 bases not matched to a gene. Germline V gives CDR1 MNHNY, CDR2 SVGAGI (reference sequence). This CDR3 spans 16 amino acids. The CDR3, as DNA: TGTGCCAGCAGTCAAAACAGGGGGGGACACAATCAGCCCCAGCATTTT. Translating gives CASSQNRGGHNQPQHF.

This clone showed up just once. V and J are TRBV27 and TRBJ1-4, with D tentatively TRBD1 (5 bases). The CDR3 extends over 14 amino acids. CDR1 is MNHEY and CDR2 is SMNVEV in the germline V gene (reference sequence). The V gene lost 8 bases and the J gene lost 8 bases, with 18 bases spanning the gap. Here the CDR3 DNA reads TGTGCCAGCGGCCAGGGAGCCCTACCCGAAAAACTGTTTTTT. Translating it yields CASGQGALPEKLFF.

The V gene is TRBV28, the J gene TRBJ2-2; D uncertain. Deletions cut 5 bases from V and 6 bases from J, with 7 bases between. Germline V gives CDR1 MDHEN, CDR2 SYDVKM. The CDR3 is made up of 12 amino acids. In nucleotides, the CDR3 is TGTGCCAGCAGTCGCCCCTCCGGGGAGCTGTTTTTT. The encoded protein is CASSRPSGELFF. Combining the CDR3 with reference TRBV28 and TRBJ2-2 gives the whole variable domain DVKVTQSSRYLVKRTGEKVFLECVQDMDHENMFWYRQDPGLGLRLIYFSYDVKMKEKGDIPEGYSVSREKKERFSLILESASTNQTSMYLCASSRPSGELFFGEGSRLTVL.

This sequence joins TRBV6-1 and TRBJ1-1, with TRBD1 as a possible D gene (5 bases). CDR1 is MNHNS, CDR2 SASEGT, per germline. V was pared by 2 bases and J by 5 bases, with 12 bases between. CDR3 size: 14 residues. CDR3 sequence: CASSEYKGRTEAFF. DNA of the CDR3: TGTGCCAGCAGTGAATACAAGGGGCGGACTGAAGCTTTCTTT.

V and J are TRBV5-1 and TRBJ2-1; D unresolved. CDR1 SGHRS and CDR2 YFSETQ come from the germline V gene. V lost 1 base and J 5 bases, leaving 10 bases between the germline ends. The CDR3 spans 14 residues. CDR3 in amino acids: CASSLLRVDNEQFF. For the CDR3, the DNA is TGCGCCAGCAGCTTGTTACGCGTGGACAATGAGCAGTTCTTC.

This clone has a single count. The J gene is TRBJ2-1, the V gene TRBV21-1; the table gives TRBD1 as D, unverified against the DNA. TRBV21-1 has pseudogene status. The length of the CDR3 is 15 residues. The CDR3 region has the DNA TGTGCCAGCAGCGCCTCCGGGACAGGGGACAATGAGCAGTTCTTC. This sequence encodes CASSASGTGDNEQFF.

This chain joins TRBV28 and TRBJ2-1; 7 bases fit TRBD2. J gave up 8 bases and V 5 bases, and 9 bases lay outside the gene matches. The germline CDR1 and CDR2 sequences are MDHEN and SYDVKM. The CDR3 extends over 14 amino acids. The CDR3 region has the DNA TGTGCCAGCAGTACCAAAGGACTAGTCCATGAGCAGTTCTTC. As protein: CASSTKGLVHEQFF.

The CDR3 spells CASSQGGSGSHTQYF. The DNA of the CDR3 is TGTGCCAGCAGCCAAGGGGGGAGCGGGAGTCATACGCAGTATTTT. This chain joins TRBV14 and TRBJ2-3; 8 nucleotides match TRBD2. This CDR3 comprises 15 residues. V lost 1 base to trimming and J lost 7 bases; unmatched junction nucleotides: 7. CDR1 and CDR2 from the germline V gene are SGHDN and FVKESK. The full variable domain, rest sourced from reference TRBV14 and TRBJ2-3, is EAGVTQFPSHSVIEKGQTVTLRCDPISGHDNLYWYRRVMGKEIKFLLHFVKESKQDESGMPNNRFLAERTGGTYSTLKVQPAELEDSGVYFCASSQGGSGSHTQYFGPGTRLTVL.

The V call is TRBV27, the J call TRBJ2-7; the D is unclear. The germline V and J ends were trimmed by 0 bases and 1 base, with 10 bases remaining between them. The CDR3 runs to 15 residues. The germline gives CDR1 MNHEY, CDR2 SMNVEV (reference sequence). The CDR3 sequence: CASSLSTDGSYEQYF. CDR3 in DNA: TGTGCCAGCAGTTTATCGACCGACGGATCCTACGAGCAGTACTTC.

The chain uses TRBV19 and TRBJ2-7, with D possibly matching TRBD2 (5 bases). From germline, CDR1 is LNHDA and CDR2 SQIVND (reference sequence). This CDR3 contains 14 residues. Trimming stripped 5 bases from V and 1 base from J, with 12 bases between. CDR3 coding DNA: TGTGCCAGTAGTCCACAGAGGGTTTCCTACGAGCAGTACTTC. It translates to CASSPQRVSYEQYF.

This clone came up once. The V gene is TRBV5-6, the J gene TRBJ2-5, with D tentatively TRBD1 (6 bases). The V and J ends lost 4 bases and 2 bases respectively, with 15 bases between them. Germline lookup yields CDR1 SGHDT and CDR2 YYEEEE. The CDR3 is 15 amino acids. In nucleotides, the CDR3 is TGTGCCAGCAGCGATAGGACAGTTAATCAAGAGACCCAGTACTTC. Protein product: CASSDRTVNQETQYF.

The chain has TRBV10-3 and TRBJ1-2; D gene uncertain. V was shortened by 2 bases and J by 4 bases, with 14 bases between the two germline ends. The CDR3 consists of 15 residues. In germline, CDR1 is ENHRY, CDR2 SYGVKD. CDR3 sequence (DNA): TGTGCCATCAGTGAGAACCCCGACGGATTCTATGGCTACACCTTC. It codes for CAISENPDGFYGYTF.

The chain joins TRBV18 to TRBJ1-6; 7 bases map to TRBD1. The CDR3 has 14 amino acids. Trimming took 3 bases from V and 6 from J; bases not matched to a gene: 2. Germline V gives CDR1 KGHSH, CDR2 LQKENI. DNA of the CDR3: TGTGCCAGCTCACCGGGACAGTTTAATTCACCCCTCCACTTT. Amino acid sequence: CASSPGQFNSPLHF.

The chain joins TRBV11-2 to TRBJ1-2; TRBD1 might be the D (5 bases). CDR1 and CDR2 (germline): SGHAT, FQNNGV. This CDR3 is 15 amino acids long. The ends were cut back, 2 bases at V and 3 bases at J, with 13 bases in the middle. The CDR3 reads CASSLRAGWDYGYTF. The CDR3 DNA sequence: TGTGCCAGCAGCTTAAGGGCAGGGTGGGACTATGGCTACACCTTC.

J is TRBJ2-6 and V is TRBV18, with D tentatively TRBD1 (6 bases). The germline V gene has CDR1 KGHSH and CDR2 LQKENI. The CDR3 spans 17 residues. V was cut by 3 bases and J by 0 bases, with 12 bases left in between. CDR3 coding DNA: TGTGCCAGCTCACCGCGTCCGACAGGCTCTGGGGCCAACGTCCTGACTTTC. Encoded protein: CASSPRPTGSGANVLTF. Together with reference TRBV18 and TRBJ2-6, the CDR3 gives the full variable domain: NAGVMQNPRHLVRRRGQEARLRCSPMKGHSHVYWYRQLPEEGLKFMVYLQKENIIDESGMPKERFSAEFPKEGPSILRIQQVVRGDSAAYFCASSPRPTGSGANVLTFGAGSRLTVL.

The V and J genes are TRBV6-2 or TRBV6-3 and TRBJ2-1; D is perhaps TRBD2 (7 bases). Trimming took 6 bases from V and 7 from J, leaving 19 bases between them. Germline values: CDR1 MNHEY, CDR2 SVGEGT. There are 15 residues in the CDR3. CDR3 in DNA: TGTGCCAGCAGCCCCGGGGGGCGAATTAGGAATGAGCAGTTCTTC. It yields the protein CASSPGGRIRNEQFF.

The rearrangement links TRBV24-1 to TRBJ2-2; tentative D call: TRBD1 (6 bases). The V end was cut by 2 bases, the J end by 6 bases, with 18 bases between. CDR1 KGHDR and CDR2 SFDVKD come from the germline V gene. The CDR3 has 17 amino acids. The CDR3 sequence: CATSDSDSSWPPGELFF. The CDR3 DNA sequence: TGTGCCACCAGTGATTCGGACAGCTCATGGCCGCCCGGGGAGCTGTTTTTT.

CDR3 amino acids: CASSVGGTSVQETQYF. DNA of the CDR3: TGTGCCAGCAGCGTAGGTGGGACTAGCGTACAAGAGACCCAGTACTTC. This chain uses TRBV9 with TRBJ2-5, with 10 bases aligning to TRBD2. The CDR3 is made up of 16 amino acids. Trimming cost V 0 bases and J 2 bases; bases outside gene matches: 4. From germline, CDR1 is SGDLS and CDR2 YYNGEE. Using reference TRBV9 and TRBJ2-5 for the parts outside the CDR3, the full variable domain is DSGVTQTPKHLITATGQRVTLRCSPRSGDLSVYWYQQSLDQGLQFLIQYYNGEERAKGNILERFSAQQFPDLHSELNLSSLELGDSALYFCASSVGGTSVQETQYFGPGTRLLVL.

The chain joins TRBV7-2 to TRBJ2-7, with a weak D call TRBD2 (6 bases). The CDR3 loop spans 14 amino acids. Germline loops: CDR1 SGHTA, CDR2 FQGNSA. Trimming took off 5 bases at V and 3 bases at J, with 14 bases between the two ends. The CDR3 spells CASSINSGNYEQYF. CDR3 coding DNA: TGTGCCAGCAGCATAAATAGCGGAAACTACGAGCAGTACTTC.